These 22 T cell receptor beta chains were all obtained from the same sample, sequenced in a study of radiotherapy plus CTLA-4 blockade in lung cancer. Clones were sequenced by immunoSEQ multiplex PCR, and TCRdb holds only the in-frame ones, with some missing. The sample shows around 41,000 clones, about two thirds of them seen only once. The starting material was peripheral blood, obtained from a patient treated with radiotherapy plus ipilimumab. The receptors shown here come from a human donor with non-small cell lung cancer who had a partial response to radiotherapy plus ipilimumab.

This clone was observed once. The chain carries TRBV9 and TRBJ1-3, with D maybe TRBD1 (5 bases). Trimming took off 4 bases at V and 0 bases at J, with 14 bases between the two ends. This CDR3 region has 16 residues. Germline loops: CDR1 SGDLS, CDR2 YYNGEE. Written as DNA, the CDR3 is TGTGCCAGCAGCTCAGACGGCAGGGTCTCTGGAAACACCATATATTTT. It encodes CASSSDGRVSGNTIYF.

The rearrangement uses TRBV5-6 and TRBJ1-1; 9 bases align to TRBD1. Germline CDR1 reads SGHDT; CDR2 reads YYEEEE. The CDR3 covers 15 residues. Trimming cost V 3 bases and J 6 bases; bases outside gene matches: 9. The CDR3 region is CASSSLTGGSAEAFF. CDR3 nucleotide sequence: TGTGCCAGCAGCTCCCTTACAGGGGGCAGCGCTGAAGCTTTCTTT.

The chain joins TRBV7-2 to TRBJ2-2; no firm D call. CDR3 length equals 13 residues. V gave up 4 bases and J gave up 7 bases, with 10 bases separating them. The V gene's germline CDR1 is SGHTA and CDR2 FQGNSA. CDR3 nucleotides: TGTGCCAGCAGCTCTATGCGCGGCGGGGAGCTGTTTTTT. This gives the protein CASSSMRGGELFF.

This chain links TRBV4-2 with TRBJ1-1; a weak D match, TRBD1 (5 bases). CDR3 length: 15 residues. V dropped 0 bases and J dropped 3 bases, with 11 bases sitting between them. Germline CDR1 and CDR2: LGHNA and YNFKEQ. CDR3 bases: TGTGCCAGCAGCCAAGATAGGGGCACCCACACTGAAGCTTTCTTT. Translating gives CASSQDRGTHTEAFF.

The CDR3 here is CASSFRDRGRELFF. The CDR3 DNA reads as TGTGCCAGCAGCTTCCGGGACAGGGGAAGGGAGCTGTTTTTT. J is TRBJ2-2 and V is TRBV7-9; 10 nucleotides line up with TRBD1. The CDR3 extends over 14 amino acids. Trimming at V came to 3 bases and at J to 9 bases, leaving 4 bases not matched to a gene. Germline values: CDR1 SEHNR, CDR2 FQNEAQ (reference sequence).

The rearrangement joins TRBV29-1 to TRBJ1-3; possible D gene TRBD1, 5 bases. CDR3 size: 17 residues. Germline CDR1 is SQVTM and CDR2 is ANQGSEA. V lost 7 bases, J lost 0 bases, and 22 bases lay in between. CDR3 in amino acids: CSGLIREGTLSGNTIYF. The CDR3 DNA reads TGCAGCGGTCTCATTCGGGAGGGGACCCTCTCTGGAAACACCATATATTTT.

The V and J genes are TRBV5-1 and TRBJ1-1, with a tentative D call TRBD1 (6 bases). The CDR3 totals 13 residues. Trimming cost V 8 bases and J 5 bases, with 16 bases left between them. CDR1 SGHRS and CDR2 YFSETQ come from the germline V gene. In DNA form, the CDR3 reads TGCGCCAGTGGGGCCAGGGGTGAAACTGAAGCTTTCTTT. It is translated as CASGARGETEAFF.

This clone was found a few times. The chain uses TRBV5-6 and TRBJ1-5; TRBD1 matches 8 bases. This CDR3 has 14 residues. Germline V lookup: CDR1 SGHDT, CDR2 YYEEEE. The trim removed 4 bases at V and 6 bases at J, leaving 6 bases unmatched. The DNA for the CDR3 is TGTGCCAGCAGCGGTGGACAGGGCGGTCAGCCCCAGCATTTT. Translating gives CASSGGQGGQPQHF.

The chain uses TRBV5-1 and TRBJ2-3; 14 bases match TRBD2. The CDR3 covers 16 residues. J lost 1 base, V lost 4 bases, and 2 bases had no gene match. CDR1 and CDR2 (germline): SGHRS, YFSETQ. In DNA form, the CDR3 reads TGCGCCAGCAGCCGACTAGCGGGAGGGCGCACAGATACGCAGTATTTT. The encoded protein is CASSRLAGGRTDTQYF.

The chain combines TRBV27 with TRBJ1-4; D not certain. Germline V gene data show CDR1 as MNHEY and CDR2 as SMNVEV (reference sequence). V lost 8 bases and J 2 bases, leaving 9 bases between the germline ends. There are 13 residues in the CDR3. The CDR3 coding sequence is TGTGCCAGCTCGGGGATTACTAATGAAAAACTGTTTTTT. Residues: CASSGITNEKLFF.

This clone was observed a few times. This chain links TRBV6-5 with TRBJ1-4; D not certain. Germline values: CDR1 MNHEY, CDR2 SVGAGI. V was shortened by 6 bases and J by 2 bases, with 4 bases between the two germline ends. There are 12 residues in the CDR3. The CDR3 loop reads CASRQTNEKLFF. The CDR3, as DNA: TGTGCCAGCAGACAGACTAATGAAAAACTGTTTTTT.

The CDR3 reads CASSHAPWQGGYTF. CDR3 in DNA: TGCGCCAGCAGCCACGCTCCCTGGCAGGGCGGCTACACCTTC. The rearrangement joins TRBV4-3 to TRBJ1-2, with D possibly matching TRBD1 (5 bases). Trimming stripped 3 bases from V and 8 bases from J, with 16 bases between. Germline V gene sequence: CDR1 LGHNA, CDR2 YSLEER. The length of the CDR3 is 14 residues.

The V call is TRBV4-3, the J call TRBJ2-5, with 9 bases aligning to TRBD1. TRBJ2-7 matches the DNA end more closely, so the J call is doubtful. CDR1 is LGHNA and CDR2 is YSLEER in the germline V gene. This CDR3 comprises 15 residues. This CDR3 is CASSQEQGAPLEQYF. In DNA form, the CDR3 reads TGCGCCAGCAGCCAAGAACAGGGGGCGCCCCTCGAGCAGTACTTC.

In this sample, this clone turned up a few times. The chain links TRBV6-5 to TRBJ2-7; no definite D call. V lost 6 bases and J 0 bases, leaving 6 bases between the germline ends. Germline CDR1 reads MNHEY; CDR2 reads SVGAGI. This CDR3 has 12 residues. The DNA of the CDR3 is TGTGCCAGCAGGATGAGCTCCTACGAGCAGTACTTC. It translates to CASRMSSYEQYF.

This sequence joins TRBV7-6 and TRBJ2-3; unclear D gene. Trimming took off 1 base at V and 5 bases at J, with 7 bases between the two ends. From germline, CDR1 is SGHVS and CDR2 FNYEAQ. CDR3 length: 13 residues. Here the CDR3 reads CASSLVSKDTQYF. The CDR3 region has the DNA TGTGCCAGCAGCTTAGTCTCTAAAGATACGCAGTATTTT.

Here the CDR3 DNA reads TGTGCCTGGAACCGGGACAGGGGGACTATGCCCCAGTACTTC. Amino acid sequence: CAWNRDRGTMPQYF. The rearrangement links TRBV30 to TRBJ2-5, with TRBD1 matching 11 bases. Germline CDR1 reads GTSNPN; CDR2 reads SVGIG (reference sequence). The trim removed 4 bases at V and 9 bases at J, leaving 10 bases unmatched. The CDR3 length is 14 residues.

CDR3 protein: CASRYRTGELFF. The CDR3 bases are TGTGCCAGCCGCTACAGGACCGGGGAGCTGTTTTTT. This chain uses TRBV5-6 with TRBJ2-2; weak D call: TRBD1 (5 bases). Trimming left V 7 bases short and J 5 bases short, with 9 bases between. Germline CDR1 and CDR2: SGHDT and YYEEEE. The CDR3 contains 12 residues.

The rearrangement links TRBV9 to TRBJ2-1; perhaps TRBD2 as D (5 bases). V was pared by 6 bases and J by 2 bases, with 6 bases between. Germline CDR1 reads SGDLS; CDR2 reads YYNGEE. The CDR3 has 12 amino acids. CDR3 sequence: CASTGAYNEQFF. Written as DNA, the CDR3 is TGTGCCAGCACCGGGGCCTACAATGAGCAGTTCTTC. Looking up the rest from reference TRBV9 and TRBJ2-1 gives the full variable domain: DSGVTQTPKHLITATGQRVTLRCSPRSGDLSVYWYQQSLDQGLQFLIQYYNGEERAKGNILERFSAQQFPDLHSELNLSSLELGDSALYFCASTGAYNEQFFGPGTRLTVL.

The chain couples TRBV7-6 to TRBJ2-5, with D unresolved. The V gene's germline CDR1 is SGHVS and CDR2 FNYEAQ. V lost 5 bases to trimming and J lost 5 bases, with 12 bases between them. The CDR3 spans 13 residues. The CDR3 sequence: CASSQIWRETQYF. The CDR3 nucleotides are TGTGCCAGCAGCCAGATCTGGCGGGAGACCCAGTACTTC.

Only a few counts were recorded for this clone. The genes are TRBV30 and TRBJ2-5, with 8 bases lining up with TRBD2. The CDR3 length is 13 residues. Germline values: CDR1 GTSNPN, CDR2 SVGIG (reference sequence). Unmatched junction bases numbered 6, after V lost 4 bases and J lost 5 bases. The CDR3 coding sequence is TGTGCCTGGACCCCGGGGGGGAGGGAGACCCAGTACTTC. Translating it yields CAWTPGGRETQYF.

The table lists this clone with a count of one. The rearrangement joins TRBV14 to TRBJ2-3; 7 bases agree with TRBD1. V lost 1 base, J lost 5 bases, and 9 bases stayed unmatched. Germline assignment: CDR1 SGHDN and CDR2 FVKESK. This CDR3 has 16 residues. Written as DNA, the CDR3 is TGTGCCAGCAGCCAAGTCCAGGGGGTCAAAGGAGATACGCAGTATTTT. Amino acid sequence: CASSQVQGVKGDTQYF.

In nucleotides, the CDR3 is TGTGCCAGTTCGAGGGCCTTGAACACTGAAGCTTTCTTT. The encoded protein is CASSRALNTEAFF. The chain links TRBV19 to TRBJ1-1, with no clear D. Looked up from germline, CDR1 is LNHDA and CDR2 is SQIVND (reference sequence). CDR3 length: 13 amino acids. Deletions cut 8 bases from V and 0 bases from J, with 10 bases between.